One and the same sample provided the 18 T cell receptor beta chains below, sequenced in a study of OX40 agonist ivuxolimab in advanced cancers. The repertoire was sequenced with immunoSEQ multiplex PCR; TCRdb's copy has only in-frame clones and lacks some. The sample has 40,000 to 60,000 clones; 88% are singletons. The sample was CD4+ or CD8+ T cells sorted from blood, taken in a trial of the OX40 agonist ivuxolimab. The receptor set was obtained from an adult with an advanced solid tumor such as melanoma, head and neck, liver or kidney cancer.

This chain links TRBV4-2 with TRBJ1-2, with 7 bases fitting TRBD1. J was trimmed by 4 bases and V by 3 bases; bases with no gene match: 5. Looked up from germline, CDR1 is LGHNA and CDR2 is YNFKEQ. The CDR3 sequence is 14 residues long. This chain's CDR3 is CASSQSGTVYGYTF. The CDR3 bases are TGTGCCAGCAGCCAGTCCGGGACAGTCTATGGCTACACCTTC.

The rearrangement joins TRBV2 to TRBJ2-5, with 7 bases that match TRBD2. The CDR3 is 13 amino acids. Trimming at V came to 6 bases and at J to 4 bases, leaving 5 bases not matched to a gene. Germline CDR1 SNHLY, CDR2 FYNNEI. CDR3 protein: CASSWDYRETQYF. CDR3 sequence (DNA): TGTGCCAGCAGCTGGGACTATCGAGAGACCCAGTACTTC.

The chain recombines TRBV2 with TRBJ1-6; D may be TRBD1 (6 bases). The CDR3 has 14 amino acids. Deletions cut 6 bases from V and 5 bases from J, with 11 bases between. CDR1 and CDR2 from the germline V gene are SNHLY and FYNNEI. CDR3 residues: CASRSDSDNSPLHF. The DNA of the CDR3 is TGTGCCAGCAGGTCGGACAGTGATAATTCACCCCTCCACTTT. The full variable domain, rest sourced from reference TRBV2 and TRBJ1-6, is EPEVTQTPSHQVTQMGQEVILRCVPISNHLYFYWYRQILGQKVEFLVSFYNNEISEKSEIFDDQFSVERPDGSNFTLKIRSTKLEDSAMYFCASRSDSDNSPLHFGNGTRLTVT.

V gene TRBV11-3 combines with J gene TRBJ1-4; D is unclear. This CDR3 is built from 11 residues. Germline V gene lookup returns CDR1 SGHNT and CDR2 YENEEA. V dropped 5 bases and J dropped 11 bases, with 9 bases sitting between them. The CDR3 spells CASSPGRKLFF. The CDR3 coding sequence is TGTGCCAGCAGCCCCGGTCGGAAACTGTTTTTT.

This chain joins TRBV29-1 and TRBJ2-5; 14 bases are shared with TRBD2. CDR1 and CDR2 from the germline V gene are SQVTM and ANQGSEA. Losses at the gene ends were 5 bases for V and 3 bases for J; bases not matched to a gene: 5. This CDR3 has 15 residues. The CDR3 loop reads CSVSRTSGRKETQYF. The CDR3 DNA sequence: TGCAGCGTTTCCCGGACTAGCGGGAGGAAAGAGACCCAGTACTTC.

The rearrangement joins TRBV5-1 to TRBJ1-2; 10 bases fit TRBD1. J gave up 0 bases and V 5 bases, and 4 bases lay outside the gene matches. CDR1 is SGHRS and CDR2 is YFSETQ in the germline V gene. CDR3 length equals 15 residues. The CDR3 here is CASSPGQGANYGYTF. Here the CDR3 DNA reads TGCGCCAGCAGTCCTGGACAGGGGGCTAACTATGGCTACACCTTC. Looking up the rest from reference TRBV5-1 and TRBJ1-2 gives the full variable domain: KAGVTQTPRYLIKTRGQQVTLSCSPISGHRSVSWYQQTPGQGLQFLFEYFSETQRNKGNFPGRFSGRQFSNSRSEMNVSTLELGDSALYLCASSPGQGANYGYTFGSGTRLTVV.

This sequence joins TRBV7-3 and TRBJ2-1, with 9 nucleotides matching TRBD1. CDR3 length equals 17 residues. Germline CDR1 reads SGHTA; CDR2 reads FQGTGA. Germline trimming cut 1 base from V and 6 bases from J; bases unmatched to any gene: 10. CDR3 region: CASSLIGGQGIGNEQFF. The CDR3 DNA reads as TGTGCCAGCAGCTTAATCGGAGGACAGGGGATTGGCAATGAGCAGTTCTTC. The full variable domain, in which reference TRBV7-3 and TRBJ2-1 provide the parts outside the CDR3, is GAGVSQTPSNKVTEKGKYVELRCDPISGHTALYWYRQSLGQGPEFLIYFQGTGAADDSGLPNDRFFAVRPEGSVSTLKIQRTERGDSAVYLCASSLIGGQGIGNEQFFGPGTRLTVL.

This clone was picked up a small number of times. The V and J genes are TRBV5-4 and TRBJ1-4; 7 nucleotides match TRBD1. This CDR3 has 15 amino acids. Germline V gives CDR1 SGHNT, CDR2 YYREEE (reference sequence). The ends lost 7 bases at V and 4 bases at J; junction bases unmatched: 10. CDR3 region: CASAENRGINEKLFF. DNA of the CDR3: TGTGCCAGCGCAGAAAACAGGGGTATTAATGAAAAACTGTTTTTT. The complete variable domain, with remaining parts taken from reference TRBV5-4 and TRBJ1-4, reads ETGVTQSPTHLIKTRGQQVTLRCSSQSGHNTVSWYQQALGQGPQFIFQYYREEENGRGNFPPRFSGLQFPNYSSELNVNALELDDSALYLCASAENRGINEKLFFGSGTQLSVL.

The J gene is TRBJ1-5, the V gene TRBV28; tentative D call: TRBD1 (5 bases). CDR1 is MDHEN and CDR2 is SYDVKM in the germline V gene. The CDR3 contains 15 residues. V was trimmed by 5 bases and J by 5 bases, leaving 16 bases between them. The chain's CDR3 is CASSRDSLPYQPQHF. The CDR3 DNA reads TGTGCCAGCAGTAGAGACAGCCTCCCCTATCAGCCCCAGCATTTT.

The chain is built from TRBV7-9 and TRBJ2-1, with 7 bases that match TRBD1. The V and J ends lost 5 bases and 3 bases, in that order; junction bases with no gene match: 4. The CDR3 is 14 amino acids. From germline, CDR1 is SEHNR and CDR2 FQNEAQ (reference sequence). The CDR3 DNA follows: TGTGCCAGCAGCCGACAGGGAAACTACAATGAGCAGTTCTTC. Translating gives CASSRQGNYNEQFF.

The J gene is TRBJ2-1, the V gene TRBV29-1; 12 nucleotides line up with TRBD1. Germline CDR1 SQVTM, CDR2 ANQGSEA. V shed 3 bases, J shed 7 bases, and the junction held 1 base outside the gene matches. The CDR3 sequence is 13 residues long. The CDR3: CSVEGQGANEQFF. DNA for the CDR3: TGCAGCGTTGAGGGACAGGGGGCGAATGAGCAGTTCTTC.

The rearrangement links TRBV6-1 to TRBJ2-5; TRBD2 agrees at 8 bases. The CDR3 loop spans 15 amino acids. J gave up 1 base and V 7 bases, and 8 bases lay outside the gene matches. Germline V CDR1 and CDR2: MNHNS, SASEGT. The CDR3 DNA reads TGTGCCAGCACCAAGAACGGACTAGCCCAAGAGACCCAGTACTTC. It encodes CASTKNGLAQETQYF.

The chain couples TRBV27 to TRBJ2-7; D is perhaps TRBD1 (5 bases). Germline CDR1 is MNHEY and CDR2 is SMNVEV (reference sequence). This CDR3 is built from 14 residues. V was pared by 5 bases and J by 3 bases, with 14 bases between. CDR3 region: CASSPQGKDYEQYF. CDR3 coding DNA: TGTGCCAGCAGTCCCCAGGGAAAGGACTACGAGCAGTACTTC.

The chain has TRBV6-8 and TRBJ2-5; D not resolved. CDR3 size: 13 residues. The V gene lost 6 bases and the J gene lost 5 bases, with 13 bases spanning the gap. The germline CDR1 and CDR2 sequences are MNHGY and SAAAGT. CDR3 sequence (DNA): TGTGCCAGCAGCGGCCGCTATTGGGAGACCCAGTACTTC. Encoded protein: CASSGRYWETQYF.

This clone was seen more than once but under ten times. The gene calls are TRBV2 and TRBJ1-2; 9 positions agree with TRBD1. Germline V CDR1 and CDR2: SNHLY, FYNNEI. V trimming: 6 bases; J trimming: 6 bases; junction bases outside the gene matches: 5. The CDR3 is made up of 13 amino acids. This CDR3 is CASRGQGVDGYTF. The CDR3 bases are TGTGCCAGCAGGGGACAGGGCGTGGATGGCTACACCTTC.

The chain uses TRBV10-3 and TRBJ1-1; the D gene is possibly TRBD1 (5 bases). Germline CDR1 ENHRY, CDR2 SYGVKD. The CDR3 is 15 residues long. Trimming shortened V by 3 bases and J by 1 base, and 12 bases separated the two germline ends. CDR3 DNA: TGTGCCATCAGTGACCCTGGACATTCGAACACTGAAGCTTTCTTT. Amino acids: CAISDPGHSNTEAFF.

The chain links TRBV9 to TRBJ2-3, with D uncertain. The ends were cut back, 6 bases at V and 1 base at J, with 15 bases in the middle. Germline V gives CDR1 SGDLS, CDR2 YYNGEE. There are 15 residues in the CDR3. CDR3: CASTRVFQGTDTQYF. CDR3 in DNA: TGTGCCAGCACTCGCGTCTTTCAGGGCACAGATACGCAGTATTTT.

V and J are TRBV19 and TRBJ1-2; the D is unclear. From germline, CDR1 is LNHDA and CDR2 SQIVND (reference sequence). The CDR3 consists of 14 residues. Trimming cost V 5 bases and J 14 bases, with 24 bases left between them. CDR3 bases: TGTGCCAGTAGTCCCCCTAACCTTTCGGAACGGGGAACCTTC. Residues: CASSPPNLSERGTF.